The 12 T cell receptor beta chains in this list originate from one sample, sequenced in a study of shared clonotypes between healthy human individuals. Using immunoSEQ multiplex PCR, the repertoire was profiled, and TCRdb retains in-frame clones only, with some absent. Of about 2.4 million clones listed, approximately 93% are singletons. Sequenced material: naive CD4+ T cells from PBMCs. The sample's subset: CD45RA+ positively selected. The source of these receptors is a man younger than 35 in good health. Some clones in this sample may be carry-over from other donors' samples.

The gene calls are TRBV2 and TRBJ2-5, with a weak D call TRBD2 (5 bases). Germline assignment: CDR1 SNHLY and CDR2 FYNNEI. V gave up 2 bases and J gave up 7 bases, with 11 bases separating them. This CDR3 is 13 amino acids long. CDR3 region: CASSEFGSATQYF. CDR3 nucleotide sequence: TGTGCCAGCAGTGAATTCGGTAGCGCGACCCAGTACTTC.

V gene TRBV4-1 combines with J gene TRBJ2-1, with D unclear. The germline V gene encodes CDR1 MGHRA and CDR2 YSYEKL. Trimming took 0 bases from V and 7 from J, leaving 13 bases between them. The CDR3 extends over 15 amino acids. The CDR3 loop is CASSQDTDLRNEQFF. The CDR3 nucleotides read TGCGCCAGCAGCCAAGATACAGATCTTCGGAATGAGCAGTTCTTC.

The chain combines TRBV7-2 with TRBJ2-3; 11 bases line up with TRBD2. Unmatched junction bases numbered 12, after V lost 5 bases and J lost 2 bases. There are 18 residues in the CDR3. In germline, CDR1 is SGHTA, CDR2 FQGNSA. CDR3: CASSPRTTSGSDTDTQYF. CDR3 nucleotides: TGTGCCAGCAGCCCGAGAACAACTAGCGGGAGTGACACAGATACGCAGTATTTT.

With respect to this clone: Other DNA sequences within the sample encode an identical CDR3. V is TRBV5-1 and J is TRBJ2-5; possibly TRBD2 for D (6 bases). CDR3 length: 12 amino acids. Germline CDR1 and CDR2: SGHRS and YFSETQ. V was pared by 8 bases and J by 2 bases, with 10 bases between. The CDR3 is CASSAGQETQYF. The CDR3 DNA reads TGCGCCAGTTCAGCGGGTCAAGAGACCCAGTACTTC. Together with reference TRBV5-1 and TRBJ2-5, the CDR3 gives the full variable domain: KAGVTQTPRYLIKTRGQQVTLSCSPISGHRSVSWYQQTPGQGLQFLFEYFSETQRNKGNFPGRFSGRQFSNSRSEMNVSTLELGDSALYLCASSAGQETQYFGPGTRLLVL.

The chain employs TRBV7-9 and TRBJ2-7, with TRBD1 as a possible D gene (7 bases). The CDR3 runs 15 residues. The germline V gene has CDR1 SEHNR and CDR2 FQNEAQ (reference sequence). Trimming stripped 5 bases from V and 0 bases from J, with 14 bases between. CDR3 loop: CASSRNRGLSYEQYF. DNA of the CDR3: TGTGCCAGCAGCCGGAACAGGGGACTCTCCTACGAGCAGTACTTC.

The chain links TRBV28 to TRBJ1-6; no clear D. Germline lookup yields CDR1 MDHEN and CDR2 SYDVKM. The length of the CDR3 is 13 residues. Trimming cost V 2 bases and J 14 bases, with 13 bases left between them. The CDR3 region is CASSLGEPPTLHF. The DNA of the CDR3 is TGTGCCAGCAGTTTAGGCGAGCCCCCTACCCTCCACTTT.

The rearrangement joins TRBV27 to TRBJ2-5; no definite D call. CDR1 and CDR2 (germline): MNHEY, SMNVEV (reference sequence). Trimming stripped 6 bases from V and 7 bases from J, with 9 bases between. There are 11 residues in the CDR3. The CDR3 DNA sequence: TGTGCCAGCAGATCCGAAGGGACCCAGTACTTC. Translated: CASRSEGTQYF.

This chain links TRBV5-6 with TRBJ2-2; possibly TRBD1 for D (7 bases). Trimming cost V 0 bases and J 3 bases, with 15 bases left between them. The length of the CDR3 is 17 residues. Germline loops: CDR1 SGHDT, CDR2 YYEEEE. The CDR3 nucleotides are TGTGCCAGCAGCTTGGCAATTCAGGGGGGCGACACCGGGGAGCTGTTTTTT. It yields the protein CASSLAIQGGDTGELFF.

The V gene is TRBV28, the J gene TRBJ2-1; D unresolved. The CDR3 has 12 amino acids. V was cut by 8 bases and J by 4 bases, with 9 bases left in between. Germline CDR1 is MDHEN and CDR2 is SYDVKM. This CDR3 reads CASGVRYNEQFF. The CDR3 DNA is TGTGCCAGCGGCGTGAGGTACAATGAGCAGTTCTTC.

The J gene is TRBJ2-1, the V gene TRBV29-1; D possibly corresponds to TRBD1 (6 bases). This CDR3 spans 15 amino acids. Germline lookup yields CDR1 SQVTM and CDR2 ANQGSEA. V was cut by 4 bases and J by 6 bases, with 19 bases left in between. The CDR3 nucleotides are TGCAGCGTTGCACAGGGTTCCCGGGCCCCCAATGAGCAGTTCTTC. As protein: CSVAQGSRAPNEQFF.

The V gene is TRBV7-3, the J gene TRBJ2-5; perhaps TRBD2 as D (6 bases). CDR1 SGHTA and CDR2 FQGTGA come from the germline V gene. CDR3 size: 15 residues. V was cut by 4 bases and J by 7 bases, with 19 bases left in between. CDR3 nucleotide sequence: TGTGCCAGCAGCTGGTCAGGAGGGGCGGGAAGGACCCAGTACTTC. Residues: CASSWSGGAGRTQYF.

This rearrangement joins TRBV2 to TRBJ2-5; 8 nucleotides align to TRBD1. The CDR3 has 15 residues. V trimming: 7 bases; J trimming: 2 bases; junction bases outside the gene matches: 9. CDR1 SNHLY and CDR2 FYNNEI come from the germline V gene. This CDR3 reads CASTTRDRSQETQYF. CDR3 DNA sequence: TGTGCCAGCACCACACGGGACAGGTCACAAGAGACCCAGTACTTC.